The rows below give T cell receptor beta chains drawn from one sample of a study of blood T cell repertoires in COVID-19. Data came from immunoSEQ multiplex PCR; TCRdb stores just in-frame clones and leaves some out. The sample holds around 180,000 clones, approximately 81% seen once. Sequencing was performed on peripheral blood. The receptors shown here come from a woman aged 80 or over with active or convalescent COVID-19. CDR3s include the opening cysteine and the closing phenylalanine or tryptophan. D genes are given only for firm matches. Not every row has a clone size; where given, it reads once, few, many or a size class.

TRBV28	TRBD1	.	TRBJ2-7	TGTGCCAGTAGGACAGGGGGCTCCTACGAGCAGTACTTC	CASRTGGSYEQYF
TRBV4-1	.	many	TRBJ2-2	TGCGCCAGCAGCCAAGATCGACAGGCGATCACCGGGGAGCTGTTTTTT	CASSQDRQAITGELFF
TRBV4-2	.	.	TRBJ1-5	TGTGCCAGCAGCCAAGACGTTTGGAGTTGGAGCAATCAGCCCCAGCATTTT	CASSQDVWSWSNQPQHF
TRBV27	TRBD1	.	TRBJ2-1	TGTGCCAGCGTAAGACAGGGGGGACATGAGCAGTTCTTC	CASVRQGGHEQFF
TRBV21-1	.	.	TRBJ2-7	TGTGCCAGCAGCCCTGGACGGGGAGGGGGATACGAGCAGTACTTC	CASSPGRGGGYEQYF
TRBV30	.	.	TRBJ1-1	TGTGCCTGGATCGGGGGGTCGACGGATACTGAAGCTTTCTTT	CAWIGGSTDTEAFF
TRBV2	TRBD2	.	TRBJ2-1	TGTGCCAGCGGACGATGGGGGGGCTACAATGAGCAGTTCTTC	CASGRWGGYNEQFF
TRBV5-4	.	.	TRBJ2-7	TGTGCCAGCAGCCCAAACCGAGGGGGCGAGCAGTACTTC	CASSPNRGGEQYF
TRBV18	.	.	TRBJ2-3	TGTGCCAGCTCACCAGAGAGCACAGATACGCAGTATTTT	CASSPESTDTQYF
TRBV18	.	.	TRBJ2-1	TGTGCCAGCTCACTCCTCCTCGCACAGGGTGGGGCTGAGCAGTTCTTC	CASSLLLAQGGAEQFF
TRBV10-1	TRBD1	.	TRBJ2-7	TGCGCCAGCAGTGGACAGGGGTTTGGCGAGCAGTACTTC	CASSGQGFGEQYF
TRBV7-2	.	.	TRBJ2-1	TGTGCCAGCAGCTTAGATCCCGGGGATGAGCAGTTCTTC	CASSLDPGDEQFF
TRBV30	TRBD2	.	TRBJ2-1	TGTGCCTGGAGTGCCCGTGGGATCCTAGCGGGAGTTGGAAATGAGCAGTTCTTC	CAWSARGILAGVGNEQFF